Described below is a single TCR beta chain sequence and its context. Trimming cost V 10 bases and J 3 bases, with 10 bases left between them. The germline CDR1 and CDR2 sequences are MNHNS and SASEGT. This CDR3 spans 12 amino acids. The data were obtained in a study of blood T cell repertoires in COVID-19. TCRdb's table, derived via immunoSEQ multiplex PCR, lists solely in-frame clones and lacks some. Of about 320,000 clones in the sample, 88% were seen once. Clinical histories supplied by participants themselves formed the basis of cohort assignment. For recovered donors of Cohort 3, there were two negative PCRs, clearance, or symptom resolution.

This sequence originates from a man younger than 45 who had recovered from COVID-19. Sequencing was done on a sample of PBMCs or T cells enriched from blood (not recorded which). The rearrangement links TRBV6-1 to TRBJ1-5, with D possibly being TRBD1 (6 bases). CDR3 nucleotides: TGTGCCACCAGGGGCCCCAATCAGCCCCAGCATTTT. As protein: CATRGPNQPQHF.